The 14 T cell receptor beta chains below all came from one sample that was sequenced in a study of T cell repertoires in cytomegalovirus infection. The antigens these receptors bind are not known. TCRdb used MiXCR to reprocess the reads, holding one entry per CDR3 protein. This table holds around 800,000 distinct CDR3 sequences, about 30% found once. The specimen was cultured CD8+ T cells from PBMCs, collected from culture after CMV antigen stimulation. These receptors came from a human donor in good health (CMV status not recorded). Some clones in this sample may be carry-over from other donors' samples.

This clonotype has at least ten counts. The gene calls are TRBV10-3 and TRBJ1-2; D unresolved. Germline values: CDR1 ENHRY, CDR2 SYGVKD. The CDR3 consists of 16 residues. V lost 2 bases to trimming and J lost 1 base, with 14 bases between them. CDR3 sequence: CAISEPLLADNYGYTF. The DNA for the CDR3 is TGTGCCATCAGTGAGCCACTACTGGCGGATAACTATGGCTACACCTTC.

The rearrangement uses TRBV15 and TRBJ2-2; D is undetermined. V shed 0 bases and J shed 5 bases, with 10 bases lying between them. The CDR3 contains 15 residues. The V gene's germline CDR1 is LNHNV and CDR2 YYDKDF (reference sequence). The CDR3 DNA sequence: TGTGCCACCAGCAGAGAGGAAGGGATTACCGGGGAGCTGTTTTTT. Residues: CATSREEGITGELFF.

The rearrangement uses TRBV27 and TRBJ1-2; D is unclear. The CDR3 extends over 12 amino acids. V was clipped by 6 bases and J by 2 bases, with 7 bases between them. In germline, CDR1 is MNHEY, CDR2 SMNVEV (reference sequence). CDR3 in DNA: TGTGCCAGCAGGGCACCGAACTATGGCTACACCTTC. It is translated as CASRAPNYGYTF.

Only a few counts were recorded for this clonotype. The V and J genes are TRBV25-1 and TRBJ2-6; D unclear. The CDR3 consists of 16 residues. The V and J ends lost 1 base and 2 bases respectively, with 9 bases between them. The germline gives CDR1 MGHDK, CDR2 SYGVNS. The CDR3 DNA reads TGTGCCAGCAGTGAATCATTTGGGGCTGGGGCCAACGTCCTGACTTTC. Protein product: CASSESFGAGANVLTF.

The chain employs TRBV7-6 and TRBJ1-2; tentatively, D is TRBD1 (6 bases). The CDR3 length is 14 residues. Germline V gene sequence: CDR1 SGHVS, CDR2 FNYEAQ. V gave up 4 bases and J gave up 8 bases, with 17 bases separating them. CDR3 sequence (DNA): TGTGCCAGCAGCTCACCCCCGGACAGAGGAGGCTACACCTTC. This translates into CASSSPPDRGGYTF.

V usage is TRBV4-1 and J usage is TRBJ1-5, with 8 bases lining up with TRBD1. CDR3 size: 17 residues. Trimming at V came to 3 bases and at J to 1 base, leaving 8 bases not matched to a gene. Germline CDR1 is MGHRA and CDR2 is YSYEKL. CDR3: CASSQTPTGGSNQPQHF. DNA of the CDR3: TGCGCCAGCAGCCAGACCCCTACAGGGGGGAGCAATCAGCCCCAGCATTTT.

This clonotype was counted between two and nine times. The chain recombines TRBV20-1 with TRBJ1-2; 9 nucleotides line up with TRBD1. V dropped 2 bases and J dropped 8; count of bases not matched to a gene: 12. From germline, CDR1 is DFQATT and CDR2 SNEGSKA (reference sequence). This CDR3 has 15 amino acids. The CDR3 DNA reads as TGCAGTGCTAGACCTATGACAGGGGGATTCGGAGGCTACACCTTC. The encoded protein is CSARPMTGGFGGYTF.

The gene calls are TRBV6-6 and TRBJ2-5; 7 positions agree with TRBD1. The CDR3 is 16 residues long. Germline-derived CDR1 and CDR2 are MNHNY and SVGAGI (reference sequence). V dropped 5 bases and J dropped 4; count of bases not matched to a gene: 13. The CDR3 sequence is CASSPNTGTVLETQYF. DNA of the CDR3: TGTGCCAGCAGTCCTAATACCGGGACAGTGCTAGAGACCCAGTACTTC.

The chain uses TRBV7-8 and TRBJ2-7; 7 bases line up with TRBD1. CDR1 is SGHVS and CDR2 is FQNEAQ in the germline V gene. This CDR3 spans 14 amino acids. V gave up 11 bases and J gave up 1 base; unmatched junction bases: 11. CDR3 protein: CAVQNRGQSYEQYF. CDR3 sequence (DNA): TGTGCCGTCCAGAACAGGGGCCAGTCCTACGAGCAGTACTTC.

V and J are TRBV5-1 and TRBJ1-2, with 8 bases lining up with TRBD1. The CDR3 length is 14 residues. Germline CDR1 and CDR2: SGHRS and YFSETQ. The ends lost 2 bases at V and 6 bases at J; junction bases unmatched: 6. This chain's CDR3 is CASSFSGGFDGYTF. In DNA, the CDR3 is TGCGCCAGCAGCTTCTCAGGGGGCTTCGATGGCTACACCTTC.

The chain joins TRBV27 to TRBJ2-1; the D call may be TRBD1 or TRBD2 (5 bases each). Germline V gene data show CDR1 as MNHEY and CDR2 as SMNVEV (reference sequence). The CDR3 is 14 residues long. V lost 4 bases to trimming and J lost 10 bases, with 17 bases between them. CDR3 residues: CASSSPGRGSEQFF. CDR3 sequence (DNA): TGTGCCAGCAGTTCCCCGGGACGGGGCTCGGAGCAGTTCTTC.

This chain joins TRBV5-1 and TRBJ1-1; D is possibly TRBD1 (5 bases). The CDR3 totals 15 residues. V lost 4 bases, J lost 2 bases, and 15 bases lay in between. Per germline, CDR1 SGHRS and CDR2 YFSETQ. The CDR3 protein is CASSLEGQGNTEAFF. CDR3 in DNA: TGCGCCAGCAGCCTTGAGGGCCAGGGTAACACTGAAGCTTTCTTT.

The rearrangement uses TRBV6-1 and TRBJ1-2; D perhaps matches TRBD1 (6 bases). The ends were cut back, 5 bases at V and 6 bases at J, with 16 bases in the middle. Germline V gives CDR1 MNHNS, CDR2 SASEGT. This CDR3 is 14 amino acids long. CDR3 sequence: CASSPQDSPHGYTF. The CDR3 nucleotides read TGTGCCAGCAGTCCCCAGGACAGCCCCCATGGCTACACCTTC.

This chain joins TRBV7-6 and TRBJ2-2; TRBD2 aligns across 12 bases. Losses at the gene ends were 5 bases for V and 5 bases for J; bases not matched to a gene: 0. CDR1 is SGHVS and CDR2 is FNYEAQ in the germline V gene. The CDR3 covers 14 residues. The CDR3 protein is CASSTSGGTGELFF. CDR3 nucleotides: TGTGCCAGCAGCACTAGCGGGGGGACCGGGGAGCTGTTTTTT.